The 19 T cell receptor beta chains presented below share a single source sample, sequenced in a study of identical twins. TCRdb ran MiXCR on the 5' RACE reads and lists one entry per CDR3 protein. The sample includes 550,000 to 700,000 distinct CDR3 sequences, around 21% of them seen just once. These data were likewise used in another study, on T cells expressing NK-cell markers.

Sequencing was carried out using PBMCs. The receptors here all came from a woman younger than 30 in good health.

This sequence joins TRBV6-5 and TRBJ2-5; D not resolved. The V and J ends lost 6 bases and 4 bases respectively, with 9 bases between them. The V gene's germline CDR1 is MNHEY and CDR2 SVGAGI. CDR3 length: 12 amino acids. As DNA, the CDR3 is TGTGCCAGCAGCCGAAAACGAGAGACCCAGTACTTC. The encoded protein is CASSRKRETQYF.

The chain recombines TRBV6-5 with TRBJ1-4; maybe TRBD1 (6 bases). The CDR3 length is 14 residues. V was shortened by 2 bases and J by 8 bases, with 12 bases between the two germline ends. Germline CDR1 is MNHEY and CDR2 is SVGAGI. The CDR3 bases are TGTGCCAGCAGTTACACAGGGCTGGGAGAAAAACTGTTTTTT. This encodes CASSYTGLGEKLFF.

The V call is TRBV4-2, the J call TRBJ1-1, with TRBD1 matching 7 bases. CDR1 and CDR2 from the germline V gene are LGHNA and YNFKEQ. This CDR3 is built from 13 residues. The V and J ends lost 2 bases and 6 bases, in that order; junction bases with no gene match: 3. As DNA, the CDR3 is TGTGCCAGCAGCCAAAGGGGGCTGGCTGAAGCTTTCTTT. Protein: CASSQRGLAEAFF.

This clonotype was seen more than once but under ten times. The chain couples TRBV10-3 to TRBJ2-1; weak D call: TRBD1 (5 bases). This CDR3 is built from 14 residues. The V end lost 10 bases, the J end lost 6 bases, and 19 bases lay between the germline ends. Germline V gives CDR1 ENHRY, CDR2 SYGVKD. The CDR3 nucleotides read TGTGCCACCCTCCCAACAGGTAACCGCAATGAGCAGTTCTTC. It is translated as CATLPTGNRNEQFF.

V gene TRBV3-1 combines with J gene TRBJ2-5, with 10 bases identical to TRBD2. Germline V CDR1 and CDR2: LGHDT, YNNKEL (reference sequence). V shed 3 bases and J 4 bases; nucleotides not matched to a gene: 5. The CDR3 has 15 amino acids. Written as DNA, the CDR3 is TGTGCCAGCAGCCACCAAGCGGGAGGGCCAGAGACCCAGTACTTC. Its translation: CASSHQAGGPETQYF.

This clonotype was picked up a small number of times. V usage is TRBV12-3 or TRBV12-4 and J usage is TRBJ2-1; possibly TRBD2 for D (6 bases). With 3 bases removed from V and 8 bases from J, the gap between germline ends came to 11 bases. This CDR3 is built from 13 residues. CDR3 protein: CASSFRRDDEQFF. The CDR3 DNA reads TGTGCCAGCAGTTTTAGGCGGGATGATGAGCAGTTCTTC.

This sequence joins TRBV7-8 and TRBJ2-3, with unresolved D. V was cut by 3 bases and J by 0 bases, with 13 bases left in between. The CDR3 length is 16 residues. Germline loops: CDR1 SGHVS, CDR2 FQNEAQ. The CDR3 loop is CASSFLPPASTDTQYF. The CDR3 DNA sequence: TGTGCCAGCAGCTTCCTCCCGCCGGCTAGCACAGATACGCAGTATTTT.

This clonotype was picked up a small number of times. The chain couples TRBV12-5 to TRBJ2-1; 13 nucleotides align to TRBD2. The germline V gene has CDR1 LGHNT and CDR2 FRNRAP. The CDR3 runs 17 residues. Trimming removed 2 bases from V and 9 bases from J; junction bases left unmatched: 10. DNA of the CDR3: TGTGCTAGTGGTTTGTCCGTAACTAGCGGGGGGGCCGGTGAGCAGTTCTTC. Its protein is CASGLSVTSGGAGEQFF.

V is TRBV29-1 and J is TRBJ2-7; TRBD2 matches 8 bases. J gave up 5 bases and V 2 bases, and 8 bases lay outside the gene matches. Per the germline V gene, CDR1 is SQVTM and CDR2 is ANQGSEA. The CDR3 totals 14 residues. Here the CDR3 reads CSVEIREGIDEQYF. The CDR3 DNA is TGCAGCGTTGAAATCCGGGAGGGGATCGACGAGCAGTACTTC.

The chain links TRBV10-3 to TRBJ2-5; D might be TRBD1 (6 bases). CDR3 length equals 11 residues. The V end was cut by 10 bases, the J end by 3 bases, with 9 bases between. Germline CDR1 and CDR2: ENHRY and SYGVKD. CDR3 loop: CATRQEETQYF. The CDR3 DNA is TGTGCCACCCGACAGGAAGAGACCCAGTACTTC.

The V and J genes are TRBV6-5 and TRBJ1-2; D is unclear. This CDR3 region has 14 residues. The germline V gene has CDR1 MNHEY and CDR2 SVGAGI. V lost 0 bases to trimming and J lost 8 bases, with 13 bases between them. The CDR3 DNA reads TGTGCCAGCAGTTACTCGGTCAGGTTTCAAGGCTACACCTTC. It is translated as CASSYSVRFQGYTF.

V usage is TRBV30 and J usage is TRBJ2-7; perhaps TRBD2 as D (6 bases). The CDR3 spans 14 residues. The V end lost 0 bases, the J end lost 3 bases, and 12 bases lay between the germline ends. CDR1 and CDR2 from the germline V gene are GTSNPN and SVGIG (reference sequence). CDR3 nucleotide sequence: TGTGCCTGGAGTGTTCGGGGGACCAGCTACGAGCAGTACTTC. Amino acid sequence: CAWSVRGTSYEQYF.

The sample holds a few counts of this clonotype. V usage is TRBV20-1 and J usage is TRBJ2-3; 9 nucleotides align to TRBD1. There are 15 residues in the CDR3. Germline CDR1 reads DFQATT; CDR2 reads SNEGSKA (reference sequence). V lost 2 bases to trimming and J lost 6 bases; unmatched junction nucleotides: 9. CDR3 coding DNA: TGCAGTGCTAGAAACCTACAGGGGGCAAGCGATACGCAGTATTTT. Translated: CSARNLQGASDTQYF.

The sample holds many counts of this clonotype. The chain links TRBV12-3 or TRBV12-4 to TRBJ1-2, with D possibly TRBD1 on 5 matching bases. The CDR3 has 16 residues. V lost 3 bases and J lost 2, with 16 bases in between. The CDR3 nucleotides are TGTGCCAGCAGTTTTCCGGGGGGAGAGGGAAACTATGGCTACACCTTC. As protein: CASSFPGGEGNYGYTF.

The CDR3: CATREGNEQFF. DNA of the CDR3: TGTGCCACCAGGGAAGGGAATGAGCAGTTCTTC. The chain combines TRBV27 with TRBJ2-1; possible D gene TRBD1, 5 bases. Germline V gene lookup returns CDR1 MNHEY and CDR2 SMNVEV (reference sequence). The CDR3 sequence is 11 residues long. The ends were cut back, 10 bases at V and 7 bases at J, with 11 bases in the middle.

A few counts support this clonotype. The gene calls are TRBV5-6 and TRBJ2-6; D is uncertain. The CDR3 extends over 13 amino acids. V was trimmed by 6 bases and J by 5 bases, leaving 9 bases between them. Germline assignment: CDR1 SGHDT and CDR2 YYEEEE. As DNA, the CDR3 is TGTGCCAGCACCCCGGGCAGGGCCAACGTCCTGACTTTC. Encoded protein: CASTPGRANVLTF.

This clonotype was recorded a few times. This rearrangement joins TRBV20-1 to TRBJ1-1; D is ambiguous. V was trimmed by 6 bases and J by 4 bases, leaving 15 bases between them. The CDR3 is 13 amino acids. CDR1 and CDR2 from the germline V gene are DFQATT and SNEGSKA (reference sequence). The CDR3 DNA sequence: TGCAGTGCCCTCGGACTATCACGCACTGAAGCTTTCTTT. Encoded protein: CSALGLSRTEAFF.

This clonotype was counted between two and nine times. V and J are TRBV5-1 and TRBJ2-7; TRBD1 might be the D (5 bases). This CDR3 is 14 amino acids long. Looked up from germline, CDR1 is SGHRS and CDR2 is YFSETQ. The V end was cut by 0 bases, the J end by 2 bases, with 9 bases between. The CDR3 sequence: CASSLEVRAYEQYF. The DNA of the CDR3 is TGCGCCAGCAGCTTGGAGGTCAGGGCCTACGAGCAGTACTTC.

The chain employs TRBV6-5 and TRBJ2-3; 10 nucleotides match TRBD2. Germline V gene sequence: CDR1 MNHEY, CDR2 SVGAGI. The CDR3 is made up of 15 amino acids. V gave up 4 bases and J gave up 4 bases; unmatched junction bases: 5. CDR3 residues: CASSSGGLAPDTQYF. DNA for the CDR3: TGTGCCAGCAGTTCGGGGGGACTAGCGCCAGATACGCAGTATTTT.